This T cell receptor (beta chain) appears in the sequencing data of a study of blood T cell repertoires in COVID-19 (dated by TCRdb to about 2020). With regard to the full study: Collaborator samples came from the United States, Italy and Spain and covered acute and convalescent phases of COVID-19. The prospective study material was composed of cDNA or gDNA derived from T cells, B-cell-depleted T cells, or PBMCs. Deeply sampled blood TCRbeta repertoires from subjects exposed to, actively infected with, or recovered from COVID-19 were included in the dataset. The repertoires were released in a freely available public database intended as a resource for research on the immune response to SARS-CoV-2. Samples were obtained from the ongoing ImmuneRACE study (first 160 participants) and from 1,000 to 1,500 subjects provided by 6 global collaborators. Nearly every sample came with metadata listing a de-identified subject ID, COVID-19 status, age in years and sex. Where available, HLA class I and class II types were taken from metadata supplied by the sample provider and were not determined by assay-based typing. Beyond this particular receptor, the publication reports: The quantity of clinical and demographic metadata differed by source and by participant and was supplied without curation.

Each collaborating institution followed its own protocols to collect whole blood in K2EDTA tubes. Collaborator samples were shipped for TCRbeta analysis as frozen whole blood, isolated PBMCs, or DNA extracted from either sample type. TCRbeta CDR3 regions were amplified from genomic DNA using the immunoSEQ Assay, a bias-controlled multiplex PCR. The authors' analysis ran thus. Within the assay, amplification of reference gene primers was used to estimate how many nucleated cells each sample contained. To quantify the absolute abundance of each unique TCRbeta CDR3 rearrangement, sequence reads were collapsed and filtered. For each sample, productive Simpson clonality was calculated as the square root of Simpson's diversity index across productive rearrangements. Sourced from immuneACCESS, this table was stored by TCRdb with only in-frame sequences that have V and J called. A share of the clones is absent; for the studies checked, an unresolved V gene accounts for under half, and the remainder has no known explanation. V and J calls and clone size follow that table, whereas D and trimming were derived from the DNA. This sample gives about 220,000 clones in total; around 83% of them show up just once. Of the sample, roughly a tenth is held by the ten largest clones.

Comment on this clone: The specificity of this receptor is unknown. There are no base qualities to consult, and no much larger clone falls within one base.

The germline V gene yields LGHNA for CDR1 and YNFKEQ for CDR2. Inclusive of the bounding cysteine and phenylalanine, the CDR3 is 15 residues long. The only DNA kept is the CDR3, 45 bases in frame from the first base. V ends up 0 bases short and J 4 bases short, with an unmatched junction base count of 3. The clonotype originates from a man between 45 and 60 years old with active or convalescent COVID-19. The sequenced sample was peripheral blood. The sequence links TRBV4-2 to TRBJ2-1; TRBD2 lines up with 7 middle nucleotides. The CDR3 protein is CASSQDQRGYNEQFF. The DNA sequence reads TGTGCCAGCAGCCAAGATCAGCGGGGATACAATGAGCAGTTCTTC.